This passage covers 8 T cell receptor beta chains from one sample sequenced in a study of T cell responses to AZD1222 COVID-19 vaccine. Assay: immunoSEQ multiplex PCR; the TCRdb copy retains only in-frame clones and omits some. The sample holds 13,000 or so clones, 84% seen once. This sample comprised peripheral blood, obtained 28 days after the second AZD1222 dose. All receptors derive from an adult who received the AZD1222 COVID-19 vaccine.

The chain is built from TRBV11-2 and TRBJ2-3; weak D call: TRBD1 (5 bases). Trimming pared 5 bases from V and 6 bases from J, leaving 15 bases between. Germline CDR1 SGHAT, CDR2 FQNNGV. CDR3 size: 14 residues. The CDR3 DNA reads TGTGCCAGCAGCCCGAACCGTAAGGGGGATACGCAGTATTTT. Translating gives CASSPNRKGDTQYF.

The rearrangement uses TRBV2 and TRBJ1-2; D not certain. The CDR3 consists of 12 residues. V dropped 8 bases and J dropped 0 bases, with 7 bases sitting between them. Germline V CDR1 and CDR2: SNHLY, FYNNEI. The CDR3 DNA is TGTGCCAGCGATCAGACTAACTATGGCTACACCTTC. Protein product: CASDQTNYGYTF.

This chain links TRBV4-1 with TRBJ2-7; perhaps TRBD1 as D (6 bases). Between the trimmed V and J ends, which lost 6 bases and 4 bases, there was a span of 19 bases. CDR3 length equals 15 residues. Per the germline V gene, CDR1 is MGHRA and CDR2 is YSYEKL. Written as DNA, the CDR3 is TGCGCCAGCAGAAACCCCCAGGGGAACGTGTACGAGCAGTACTTC. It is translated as CASRNPQGNVYEQYF.

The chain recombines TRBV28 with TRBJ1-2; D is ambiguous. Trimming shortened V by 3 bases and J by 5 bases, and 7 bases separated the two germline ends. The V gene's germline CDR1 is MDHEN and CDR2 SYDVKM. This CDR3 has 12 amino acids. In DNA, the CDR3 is TGTGCCAGCAGTTTTCGTGGGTATGGCTACACCTTC. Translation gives CASSFRGYGYTF.

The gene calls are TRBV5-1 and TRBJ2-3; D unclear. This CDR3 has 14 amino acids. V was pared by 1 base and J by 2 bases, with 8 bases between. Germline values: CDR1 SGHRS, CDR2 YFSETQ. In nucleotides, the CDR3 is TGCGCCAGCAGCTTGTGGTTCGACACAGATACGCAGTATTTT. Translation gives CASSLWFDTDTQYF.

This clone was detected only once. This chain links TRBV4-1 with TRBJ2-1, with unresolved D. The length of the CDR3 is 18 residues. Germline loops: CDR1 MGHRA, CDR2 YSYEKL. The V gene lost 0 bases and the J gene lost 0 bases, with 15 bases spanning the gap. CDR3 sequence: CASSQDLGGVASYNEQFF. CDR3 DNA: TGCGCCAGCAGCCAAGATCTAGGTGGAGTGGCCTCCTACAATGAGCAGTTCTTC.

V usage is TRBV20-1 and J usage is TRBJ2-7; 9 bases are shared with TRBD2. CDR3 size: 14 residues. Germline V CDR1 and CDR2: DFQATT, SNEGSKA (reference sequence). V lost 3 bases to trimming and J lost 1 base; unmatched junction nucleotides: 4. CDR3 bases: TGCAGTGCTAGTTATGCGGGGGGGTCCTACGAGCAGTACTTC. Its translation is CSASYAGGSYEQYF.

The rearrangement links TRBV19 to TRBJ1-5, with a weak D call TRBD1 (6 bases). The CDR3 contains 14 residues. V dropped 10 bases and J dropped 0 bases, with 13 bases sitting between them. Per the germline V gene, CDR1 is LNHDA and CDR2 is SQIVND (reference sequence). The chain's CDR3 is CATATGDSNQPQHF. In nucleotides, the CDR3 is TGTGCCACGGCGACAGGAGATAGCAATCAGCCCCAGCATTTT.